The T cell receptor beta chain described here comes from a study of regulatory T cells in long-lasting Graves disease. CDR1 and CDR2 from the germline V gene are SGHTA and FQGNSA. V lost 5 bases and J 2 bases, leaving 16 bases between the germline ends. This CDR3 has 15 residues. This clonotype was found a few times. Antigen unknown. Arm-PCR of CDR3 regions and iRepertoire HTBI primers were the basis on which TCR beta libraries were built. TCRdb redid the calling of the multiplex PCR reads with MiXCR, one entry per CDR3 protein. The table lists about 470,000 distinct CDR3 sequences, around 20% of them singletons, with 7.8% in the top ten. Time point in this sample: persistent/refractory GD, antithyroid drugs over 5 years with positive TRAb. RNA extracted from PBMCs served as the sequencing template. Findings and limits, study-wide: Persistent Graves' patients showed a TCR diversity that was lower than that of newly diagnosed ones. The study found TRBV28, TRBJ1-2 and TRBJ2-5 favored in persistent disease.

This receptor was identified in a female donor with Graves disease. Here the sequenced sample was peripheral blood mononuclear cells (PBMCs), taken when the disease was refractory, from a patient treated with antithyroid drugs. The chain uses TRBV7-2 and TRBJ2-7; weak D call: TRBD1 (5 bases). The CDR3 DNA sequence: TGTGCCAGCAGCCCCAGGGATCAAGCGACCTACGAGCAGTACTTC. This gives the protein CASSPRDQATYEQYF.